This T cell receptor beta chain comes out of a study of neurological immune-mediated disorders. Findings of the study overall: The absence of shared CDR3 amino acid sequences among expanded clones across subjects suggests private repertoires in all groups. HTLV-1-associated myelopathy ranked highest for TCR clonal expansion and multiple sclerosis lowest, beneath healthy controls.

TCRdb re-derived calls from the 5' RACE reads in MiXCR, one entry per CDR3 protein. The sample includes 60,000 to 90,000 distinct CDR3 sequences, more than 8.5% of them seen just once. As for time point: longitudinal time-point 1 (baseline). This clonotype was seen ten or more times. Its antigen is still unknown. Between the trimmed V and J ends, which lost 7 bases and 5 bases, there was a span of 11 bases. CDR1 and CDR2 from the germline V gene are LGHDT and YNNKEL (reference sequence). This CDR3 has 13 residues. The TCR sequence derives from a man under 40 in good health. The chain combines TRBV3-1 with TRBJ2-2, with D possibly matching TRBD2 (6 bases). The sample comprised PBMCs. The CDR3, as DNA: TGTGCCAGCATACAGGCGGGAACCGGGGAGCTGTTTTTT. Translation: CASIQAGTGELFF.